The 15 T cell receptor beta chains presented below share a single source sample, sequenced in a study of cytotoxic CD8 clonotypes in ibrutinib-treated CLL. TCRdb's table, derived via immunoSEQ multiplex PCR, lists solely in-frame clones and lacks some. Among fewer than 150,000 clones listed, approximately 81% were seen once. The specimen was PBMCs, collected after 24 months of ibrutinib treatment. These receptors were obtained from a human donor with chronic lymphocytic leukemia.

The chain recombines TRBV4-1 with TRBJ1-5; 7 nucleotides align to TRBD1. Per the germline V gene, CDR1 is MGHRA and CDR2 is YSYEKL. Trimming took 3 bases from V and 5 from J; bases not matched to a gene: 10. This CDR3 has 16 residues. Here the CDR3 DNA reads TGCGCCAGCAGCCACCTCCCGGGACAGAGGCATCAGCCCCAGCATTTT. Translating gives CASSHLPGQRHQPQHF.

The CDR3 sequence is CASSVTGTGGYEQYF. The DNA of the CDR3 is TGTGCCAGCAGCGTCACCGGGACAGGGGGGTACGAGCAGTACTTC. The gene calls are TRBV5-6 and TRBJ2-7; TRBD1 aligns across 11 bases. The CDR3 contains 15 residues. Trimming took 4 bases from V and 4 from J; bases not matched to a gene: 7. CDR1 is SGHDT, CDR2 YYEEEE, per germline.

This clone turned up a few times. The rearrangement joins TRBV27 to TRBJ1-3; D may be TRBD1 (6 bases). This CDR3 is built from 13 residues. V was clipped by 3 bases and J by 4 bases, with 7 bases between them. Per the germline V gene, CDR1 is MNHEY and CDR2 is SMNVEV (reference sequence). CDR3 residues: CASSLGGGNTIYF. DNA of the CDR3: TGTGCCAGCAGTTTGGGGGGCGGAAACACCATATATTTT.

This chain uses TRBV5-4 with TRBJ1-1; D not resolved. The ends were cut back, 1 base at V and 1 base at J, with 8 bases in the middle. Germline CDR1 is SGHNT and CDR2 is YYREEE (reference sequence). The length of the CDR3 is 14 residues. CDR3: CASSLLGRNTEAFF. CDR3 nucleotides: TGTGCCAGCAGCTTGCTTGGCAGGAACACTGAAGCTTTCTTT.

This chain links TRBV5-6 with TRBJ1-2, with a possible D match to TRBD1 (5 bases). The CDR3 is 13 residues long. Trimming removed 7 bases from V and 4 bases from J, with 14 bases in between. Per the germline V gene, CDR1 is SGHDT and CDR2 is YYEEEE. In nucleotides, the CDR3 is TGTGCCAGCCAGAACCGGGGGATCTATGGCTACACCTTC. It specifies CASQNRGIYGYTF.

The J gene is TRBJ1-3, the V gene TRBV6-1; D is undetermined. Germline lookup yields CDR1 MNHNS and CDR2 SASEGT. This CDR3 has 15 residues. Trimming removed 5 bases from V and 0 bases from J, with 11 bases in between. This chain's CDR3 is CASSPIQHSGNTIYF. CDR3 nucleotides: TGTGCCAGCAGTCCGATTCAGCACTCTGGAAACACCATATATTTT.

For the CDR3, the DNA is TGTGCCAGCAGTCCCTCAGGGGGCAGGCGCTATGGCTACACCTTC. Translation: CASSPSGGRRYGYTF. The V call is TRBV6-5, the J call TRBJ1-2, with 8 positions matching TRBD1. Unmatched junction bases numbered 9, after V lost 5 bases and J lost 4 bases. The CDR3 extends over 15 amino acids. Per the germline V gene, CDR1 is MNHEY and CDR2 is SVGAGI.

This chain connects TRBV6-5 to TRBJ1-6; 8 bases fit TRBD1. V shed 4 bases, J shed 6 bases, and the junction held 5 bases outside the gene matches. CDR1 and CDR2 from the germline V gene are MNHEY and SVGAGI. The CDR3 runs 15 residues. DNA for the CDR3: TGTGCCAGCAGTTCAGGGGGCCTCATTAATTCACCCCTCCACTTT. Its translation: CASSSGGLINSPLHF.

This chain links TRBV19 with TRBJ2-5; D possibly corresponds to TRBD1 (5 bases). V lost 5 bases, J lost 4 bases, and 14 bases lay in between. From germline, CDR1 is LNHDA and CDR2 SQIVND (reference sequence). The CDR3 has 14 residues. Here the CDR3 reads CASSSGRVIETQYF. The CDR3, as DNA: TGTGCCAGTAGTTCTGGCAGGGTAATAGAGACCCAGTACTTC. The variable domain in full, completed from reference TRBV19 and TRBJ2-5, reads DGGITQSPKYLFRKEGQNVTLSCEQNLNHDAMYWYRQDPGQGLRLIYYSQIVNDFQKGDIAEGYSVSREKKESFPLTVTSAQKNPTAFYLCASSSGRVIETQYFGPGTRLLVL.

The DNA of the CDR3 is TGTGCCAGCAGCTTAATGTACGGTCAGCCCCAGCATTTT. Residues: CASSLMYGQPQHF. The chain uses TRBV7-7 and TRBJ1-5, with D unclear. Germline V gene sequence: CDR1 SSHAT, CDR2 FNYEAQ (reference sequence). V dropped 2 bases and J dropped 6 bases, with 8 bases sitting between them. The CDR3 totals 13 residues.

This clone was counted a few times. The chain links TRBV27 to TRBJ1-1, with 7 bases aligning to TRBD1. In germline, CDR1 is MNHEY, CDR2 SMNVEV (reference sequence). The J segment lost 10 bases and the V segment lost 5 bases, leaving 10 bases of the junction unmatched. This CDR3 contains 13 residues. This chain's CDR3 is CASSTSTGVVAFF. The CDR3, as DNA: TGTGCCAGCAGTACAAGTACAGGGGTAGTAGCTTTCTTT.

The chain joins TRBV9 to TRBJ2-7; 7 positions match TRBD2. Germline V gives CDR1 SGDLS, CDR2 YYNGEE. CDR3 size: 14 residues. J was trimmed by 7 bases and V by 6 bases; bases with no gene match: 13. The CDR3 loop reads CASNTNAGDPEQYF. Here the CDR3 DNA reads TGTGCCAGCAACACGAACGCGGGGGACCCGGAGCAGTACTTC.

The V gene is TRBV7-8, the J gene TRBJ1-4; unclear D gene. Trimming removed 6 bases at V and 0 bases at J, with 14 bases between. CDR1 is SGHVS, CDR2 FQNEAQ, per germline. The CDR3 is made up of 16 amino acids. This chain's CDR3 is CASRLTNSATNEKLFF. DNA of the CDR3: TGTGCCAGCAGGCTAACTAACTCTGCAACTAATGAAAAACTGTTTTTT.

V and J are TRBV10-3 and TRBJ2-5, with TRBD2 matching 9 bases. V shed 4 bases, J shed 5 bases, and the junction held 5 bases outside the gene matches. This CDR3 has 14 amino acids. From germline, CDR1 is ENHRY and CDR2 SYGVKD. DNA for the CDR3: TGTGCCATCAGTGGGACTAGCGTTCGTGAGACCCAGTACTTC. It encodes CAISGTSVRETQYF.

This clone appeared a few times. V gene TRBV5-6 combines with J gene TRBJ2-7; possibly TRBD2 for D (6 bases). Deletions cut 1 base from V and 3 bases from J, with 17 bases between. The CDR3 runs 16 residues. Germline V gene data show CDR1 as SGHDT and CDR2 as YYEEEE. CDR3 residues: CASSLIRGRSSYEQYF. The CDR3 nucleotides read TGTGCCAGCAGCTTGATTCGGGGGAGGAGTAGCTACGAGCAGTACTTC.